A selection of T cell receptor beta chains follows, all from one sample in a study of CD8+ T cells in alopecia areata. Method: immunoSEQ multiplex PCR; TCRdb's copy keeps in-frame clones and lacks some. The profile covers 200,000 to 250,000 clones, with 64% appearing a single time and roughly 4.2% taken by the ten largest. The source was CD4+ T cells sorted from blood, collected at week 4, from a patient treated with tofacitinib. Every receptor here comes from a human donor with alopecia areata. Both conserved end residues are part of each CDR3. The order of the fields is V gene, J gene, D gene, clone size, CDR3 protein, CDR3 DNA. The D gene is left open where the match is weak. Clone sizes are given selectively: once, few, many, or a class where the clone is expanded.

TRBV2	TRBJ2-7	-	-	CASSLGLGFTYEQYF	TGTGCCAGCAGCCTCGGGCTCGGGTTTACCTACGAGCAGTACTTC
TRBV4-3	TRBJ1-1	-	few	CASSQERGVAAFF	TGCGCCAGCAGCCAAGAACGCGGGGTGGCGGCTTTCTTT
TRBV7-2	TRBJ1-1	-	few	CASSLVGDTEAFF	TGTGCCAGCAGCTTAGTCGGGGACACTGAAGCTTTCTTT
TRBV6-5	TRBJ1-1	TRBD1	-	CASSRTGPMNTEAFF	TGTGCCAGCTCCAGGACAGGCCCTATGAACACTGAAGCTTTCTTT
TRBV6-5	TRBJ1-5	-	-	CASSYSRKQPQHF	TGTGCCAGCAGTTACTCACGGAAACAGCCCCAGCATTTT
TRBV7-9	TRBJ2-4	-	few	CASSGPNGIQYF	TGTGCCAGCAGCGGACCTAATGGCATTCAGTACTTC
TRBV30	TRBJ1-1	TRBD1	-	CAWSRGQWNTEAFF	TGTGCCTGGAGCCGGGGACAGTGGAACACTGAAGCTTTCTTT
TRBV6-5	TRBJ1-2	-	-	CASSYEWTMIYGYTF	TGTGCCAGCAGTTACGAGTGGACAATGATCTATGGCTACACCTTC
TRBV15	TRBJ2-3	-	many	CATSLSTDTQYF	TGTGCCACCAGCTTAAGCACAGATACGCAGTATTTT
TRBV27	TRBJ2-2	-	-	CASMSQPTNTGELFF	TGTGCCAGCATGTCCCAACCCACGAACACCGGGGAGCTGTTTTTT
TRBV5-1	TRBJ2-5	-	-	CASSETGYQETQYF	TGCGCCAGCAGCGAAACAGGGTACCAAGAGACCCAGTACTTC
TRBV7-2	TRBJ2-7	TRBD1	-	CASSLGTGEYEQYF	TGTGCCAGCAGTTTAGGGACAGGGGAGTACGAGCAGTACTTC
TRBV6-6	TRBJ2-5	-	once	CASSYEGGGQETQYF	TGTGCCAGCAGTTACGAGGGGGGGGGCCAAGAGACCCAGTACTTC
TRBV27	TRBJ1-5	-	-	CASSPHSNQPQHF	TGTGCCAGCAGTCCCCATAGCAATCAGCCCCAGCATTTT
TRBV29-1	TRBJ2-1	-	-	CSLMGGVSEQFF	TGCAGCCTAATGGGGGGCGTAAGCGAGCAGTTCTTC
TRBV7-9	TRBJ1-2	-	-	CASSLEGFGYTF	TGTGCCAGCAGCTTAGAAGGGTTCGGCTACACCTTC
TRBV6-6	TRBJ1-1	-	-	CASREQGARNTEAFF	TGTGCCAGCAGGGAACAGGGAGCCAGAAACACTGAAGCTTTCTTT
TRBV5-6	TRBJ2-3	-	few	CASSLARTDTQYF	TGTGCCAGCAGCTTGGCTCGCACAGATACGCAGTATTTT
TRBV6-5	TRBJ1-5	-	-	CASSRTLGQPQHF	TGTGCCAGCAGCCGAACCCTGGGTCAGCCCCAGCATTTT
TRBV4-1	TRBJ1-1	-	-	CASSQDRNTEAFF	TGCGCCAGCAGCCAGGACAGGAACACTGAAGCTTTCTTT
TRBV7-2	TRBJ2-7	-	-	CASSSEYSSYEQYF	TGTGCCAGCAGCTCCGAGTATAGCTCCTACGAGCAGTACTTC
TRBV7-2	TRBJ1-6	-	-	CASSPRAGRSSYNSPLHF	TGTGCCAGCAGCCCTCGGGCAGGGAGAAGCTCCTATAATTCACCCCTCCACTTT
TRBV5-5	TRBJ2-5	-	-	CASNLRAFGLGETQYF	TGTGCCAGCAACCTCAGGGCTTTCGGGTTGGGAGAGACCCAGTACTTC
TRBV27	TRBJ2-2	-	-	CASSLSSIGELFF	TGTGCCAGCAGTTTATCGTCCATCGGGGAGCTGTTTTTT
TRBV29-1	TRBJ1-3	-	few	CSVASGNTIYF	TGCAGCGTTGCCTCTGGAAACACCATATATTTT
TRBV27	TRBJ2-6	-	-	CASSPLGGMISGANVLTF	TGTGCCAGCAGCCCTTTAGGCGGCATGATATCTGGGGCCAACGTCCTGACTTTC
TRBV30	TRBJ2-1	-	-	CAPSPGGSPLRHEQFF	TGTGCCCCATCACCTGGGGGAAGTCCGCTTCGTCATGAGCAGTTCTTC
TRBV29-1	TRBJ2-5	-	-	CSVGELAVTQYF	TGCAGCGTTGGCGAGTTGGCGGTGACCCAGTACTTC
TRBV5-1	TRBJ2-3	-	-	CASSLGQDVDTQYF	TGCGCCAGCAGCTTGGGTCAGGATGTGGATACGCAGTATTTT
TRBV30	TRBJ2-7	TRBD2	-	CAWSRGGIYEQYF	TGTGCCTGGAGCCGGGGGGGGATCTACGAGCAGTACTTC
TRBV30	TRBJ2-5	-	-	CAWSVGGGRETQYF	TGTGCCTGGAGTGTAGGTGGGGGGCGGGAGACCCAGTACTTC
TRBV30	TRBJ2-1	-	-	CAWSVRLFNEQFF	TGTGCCTGGAGTGTGAGGCTCTTCAATGAGCAGTTCTTC
TRBV29-1	TRBJ2-7	-	-	CSVGEGKEQYF	TGCAGCGTTGGAGAGGGGAAAGAGCAGTACTTC
TRBV2	TRBJ2-5	-	-	CASSVGGTQETQYF	TGTGCCAGCAGTGTTGGGGGAACCCAAGAGACCCAGTACTTC
TRBV19	TRBJ2-7	-	-	CASSHPSSYEQYF	TGTGCCAGTTCGCATCCGTCCTCCTACGAGCAGTACTTC
TRBV30	TRBJ2-7	TRBD2	-	CAWSIGGGAYEQYF	TGTGCCTGGAGTATAGGCGGGGGGGCCTACGAGCAGTACTTC
TRBV29-1	TRBJ2-3	-	few	CSAGEGGGTDTQYF	TGCAGCGCTGGCGAGGGCGGGGGCACAGATACGCAGTATTTT
TRBV2	TRBJ2-5	TRBD1	few	CASSEARAGGRWETQYF	TGTGCCAGCAGTGAAGCGCGGGCAGGGGGCAGGTGGGAGACCCAGTACTTC
TRBV7-9	TRBJ1-2	-	-	CASRPGIGGLNYGYTF	TGTGCCAGCAGGCCCGGGATAGGGGGGCTTAACTATGGCTACACCTTC
TRBV7-9	TRBJ2-1	TRBD2	-	CASSNTKGRGELDEQFF	TGTGCCAGCAGCAACACTAAAGGGCGGGGGGAACTCGATGAGCAGTTCTTC
TRBV10-3	TRBJ2-1	-	-	CAISEFFDEQFF	TGTGCCATCAGTGAGTTCTTCGATGAGCAGTTCTTC
TRBV27	TRBJ1-2	-	-	CASNGTDFPNYGYTF	TGTGCCAGCAATGGGACGGATTTTCCCAACTATGGCTACACCTTC
TRBV7-8	TRBJ1-1	-	-	CASSLLAGNSAEAFF	TGTGCCAGCAGCTTACTCGCAGGGAATAGCGCTGAAGCTTTCTTT
TRBV7-9	TRBJ2-5	-	-	CASSPGMGQTAGKTQYF	TGTGCCAGCAGCCCGGGAATGGGACAGACCGCGGGAAAGACCCAGTACTTC
TRBV29-1	TRBJ2-2	TRBD2	-	CSVGGTKDTGELFF	TGCAGCGTTGGTGGGACTAAGGATACGGGGGAGCTGTTTTTT
TRBV7-2	TRBJ2-3	-	-	CASSPGPTDTQYF	TGTGCCAGCAGCCCCGGACCCACAGATACGCAGTATTTT
TRBV10-3	TRBJ1-1	TRBD1	-	CATEDRTNTEAFF	TGTGCCACGGAGGACAGGACGAACACTGAAGCTTTCTTT
TRBV5-6	TRBJ2-5	TRBD1	-	CASSQTGTGHQYF	TGTGCCAGCAGCCAAACCGGGACAGGGCACCAGTACTTC
TRBV29-1	TRBJ1-5	-	-	CSVEPPTGPSNQPQHF	TGCAGCGTTGAACCGCCAACAGGGCCTAGCAATCAGCCCCAGCATTTT
TRBV7-9	TRBJ2-1	-	-	CASSLDSPPNEQFF	TGTGCCAGCAGCCTAGACAGTCCCCCCAATGAGCAGTTCTTC
TRBV5-1	TRBJ1-6	-	-	CASRQALQDSPLHF	TGCGCCAGCAGGCAGGCTTTACAGGATTCACCCCTCCACTTT
TRBV6-5	TRBJ1-2	-	-	CASSYSYLKPNYGYTF	TGTGCCAGCAGTTACTCGTATCTGAAACCTAACTATGGCTACACCTTC
TRBV28	TRBJ1-6	TRBD1	-	CASSLNRGASPLHF	TGTGCCAGCAGTTTGAACAGGGGGGCTTCACCCCTCCACTTT
TRBV9	TRBJ2-5	-	-	CASSVEGETQYF	TGTGCCAGCAGCGTGGAGGGGGAGACCCAGTACTTC
TRBV5-6	TRBJ2-7	-	-	CASSLQGPYEQYF	TGTGCCAGCAGCTTGCAGGGACCCTACGAGCAGTACTTC